This passage covers 9 T cell receptor beta chains from one sample sequenced in a study of blood T cell repertoires in COVID-19. Sequencing was performed with immunoSEQ multiplex PCR; in TCRdb, only in-frame clones are kept and a portion is missing. The sample lists approximately 210,000 clones, about 92% occurring once. Source material: peripheral blood. These receptors were collected from a man younger than 40 with acute or convalescent COVID-19.

The chain uses TRBV2 and TRBJ2-3; 9 bases match TRBD2. The V segment lost 6 bases and the J segment 4 bases; nucleotides outside the gene matches: 11. CDR3 length equals 16 residues. CDR1 and CDR2 from the germline V gene are SNHLY and FYNNEI. This chain's CDR3 is CASRAWGSGGADTQYF. The CDR3 nucleotides are TGTGCCAGCAGGGCCTGGGGTAGCGGGGGAGCAGATACGCAGTATTTT.

The chain couples TRBV4-1 to TRBJ1-2, with D possibly matching TRBD1 (5 bases). This CDR3 has 15 amino acids. Germline lookup yields CDR1 MGHRA and CDR2 YSYEKL. Trimming removed 2 bases at V and 8 bases at J, with 18 bases between. The CDR3 DNA follows: TGCGCCAGCAGCCAATACGCCAGGGAAGTAAAAGGCTACACCTTC. It encodes CASSQYAREVKGYTF.

The chain employs TRBV5-5 and TRBJ2-7; 7 bases are a match to TRBD2. Losses at the gene ends were 4 bases for V and 4 bases for J; bases not matched to a gene: 11. Germline CDR1 and CDR2: SGHKS and YYEKEE (reference sequence). CDR3 size: 15 residues. The CDR3 nucleotides are TGTGCCAGCAGCACCCCTGGGCGGGGGTCGTACGAGCAGTACTTC. Its translation: CASSTPGRGSYEQYF.

This clone came up once. The gene calls are TRBV30 and TRBJ1-6, with 7 positions matching TRBD1. V dropped 2 bases and J dropped 7; count of bases not matched to a gene: 8. Germline assignment: CDR1 GTSNPN and CDR2 SVGIG (reference sequence). The CDR3 extends over 15 amino acids. CDR3 coding DNA: TGTGCCTGGAGTTCAGTACAGGGGCTAAATTCACCCCTCCACTTT. It specifies CAWSSVQGLNSPLHF.

The chain employs TRBV24-1 and TRBJ1-2, with D unresolved. The CDR3 runs 14 residues. Trimming pared 1 base from V and 2 bases from J, leaving 7 bases between. Germline loops: CDR1 KGHDR, CDR2 SFDVKD. For the CDR3, the DNA is TGTGCCACCAGTGATTTTGGCACGAACTATGGCTACACCTTC. Translation gives CATSDFGTNYGYTF.

Here the CDR3 DNA reads TGTGCCAGCAGTACCCGTCTCGGGGGGATGCGCCAAAGCTCTGGAAACACCATATATTTT. This sequence encodes CASSTRLGGMRQSSGNTIYF. The V gene is TRBV28, the J gene TRBJ1-3; D might be TRBD1 (5 bases). V was trimmed by 5 bases and J by 0 bases, leaving 26 bases between them. Germline assignment: CDR1 MDHEN and CDR2 SYDVKM. This CDR3 spans 20 amino acids.

The V and J genes are TRBV28 and TRBJ2-3; D not resolved. CDR1 and CDR2 from the germline V gene are MDHEN and SYDVKM. This CDR3 spans 16 amino acids. Trimming cost V 4 bases and J 1 base, with 15 bases left between them. CDR3 sequence reads: CASSSIVGSGTDTQYF. CDR3 DNA sequence: TGTGCCAGCAGTTCAATAGTCGGGTCGGGCACAGATACGCAGTATTTT.

This chain connects TRBV4-1 to TRBJ1-3; D is perhaps TRBD1 (6 bases). Germline CDR1 reads MGHRA; CDR2 reads YSYEKL. Trimming cost V 1 base and J 2 bases, with 9 bases left between them. The CDR3 has 15 residues. The CDR3, as DNA: TGCGCCAGCAGCCAAGTCACAGGGACTGGAAACACCATATATTTT. This translates into CASSQVTGTGNTIYF.

This chain links TRBV11-1 with TRBJ2-5, with 9 bases identical to TRBD1. The length of the CDR3 is 15 residues. V trimming: 5 bases; J trimming: 2 bases; junction bases outside the gene matches: 6. The germline gives CDR1 SGHAT, CDR2 FQDESV (reference sequence). CDR3 residues: CASSKDGTGQETQYF. The CDR3 nucleotides are TGTGCCAGCAGCAAAGACGGGACAGGGCAAGAGACCCAGTACTTC.